What follows describes a single TCR beta chain. Antigen: not known. The CDR3 is 12 residues long. With 10 bases removed from V and 7 bases from J, the gap between germline ends came to 16 bases. Per the germline V gene, CDR1 is MDHEN and CDR2 is SYDVKM. The primer mix had 60 Vbeta and 13 Jbeta primers. Clones were read by immunoSEQ multiplex PCR, and TCRdb kept only the in-frame ones, dropping some. The repertoire holds over 150,000 clones, 55% to 70% seen once, with roughly 2.7% in the top ten. This specimen comes from a study of cytomegalovirus exposure and HLA in healthy donors. Overall study results and limits: As a later analysis revealed, the rate of TCR association differed by HLA locus, with DRB1 most and HLA-C fewest. TCR beta sequences reportedly predicted most subjects' HLA-A and HLA-B alleles accurately. It was reported in a later analysis that an Asian-associated ancestry cluster showed fewer N-insertions than the 666-donor mean. Beyond CMV serostatus, there was no information to go on about immune exposure.

The sequenced sample consisted of PBMCs. The TCR originated in a woman aged 40 to 49 in good health and CMV-seropositive. The rearrangement uses TRBV28 and TRBJ1-1, with unresolved D. The CDR3 loop is CATTKNRVEAFF. The CDR3 coding sequence is TGTGCCACCACTAAAAACCGAGTTGAAGCTTTCTTT.